This T cell receptor (beta chain) was sequenced in a study of blood T cell repertoires in COVID-19. Study-wide context: PBMCs, B-cell-depleted T cells, or T cells provided the cDNA or gDNA that made up the material.

The authors' processing: Amplification with reference gene primers provided the estimates of nucleated cell counts. Data came from immunoSEQ multiplex PCR; TCRdb stores just in-frame clones and leaves some out. That table gives V, J and clone size, and the DNA gave D and trimming. The sample contains roughly 250,000 clones, approximately 86% of which appear only once. The CDR3 covers 14 residues. Germline assignment: CDR1 LGHNA and CDR2 YNFKEQ. With 0 bases removed from V and 7 bases from J, the gap between germline ends came to 12 bases. This receptor was identified in a human donor with COVID-19, enrolled during active disease. The donor label of this sample is uncertain. This chain links TRBV4-2 with TRBJ1-2; D is possibly TRBD1 (6 bases). The specimen was peripheral blood. This CDR3 reads CASSQDLTGSGYTF. The CDR3 DNA reads TGTGCCAGCAGCCAAGATCTCACAGGGAGTGGCTACACCTTC.